What follows are 19 T cell receptor beta chains derived from one specimen sequenced in a study of blood T cell repertoires in COVID-19. Some clones are missing from TCRdb's copy, which holds only in-frame ones; the method was immunoSEQ multiplex PCR. The data show about 140,000 clones, about three quarters seen once. The specimen sequenced was peripheral blood. The receptors derive from a woman aged 45-65 years with active or convalescent COVID-19.

The chain combines TRBV30 with TRBJ1-1; D gene unclear. The germline CDR1 and CDR2 sequences are GTSNPN and SVGIG (reference sequence). The germline V and J ends were trimmed by 7 bases and 2 bases, with 17 bases remaining between them. The CDR3 has 14 residues. This CDR3 is CAYHIPLSNTEAFF. The CDR3 coding sequence is TGTGCCTACCACATCCCCCTTTCTAACACTGAAGCTTTCTTT.

This rearrangement joins TRBV28 to TRBJ1-4; 11 positions agree with TRBD1. The CDR3 sequence is 15 residues long. Germline assignment: CDR1 MDHEN and CDR2 SYDVKM. Germline trimming cut 2 bases from V and 8 bases from J; bases unmatched to any gene: 4. The CDR3 DNA reads as TGTGCCAGCAGTTTAGGGACAGGGGGACGGGAAAAACTGTTTTTT. This sequence encodes CASSLGTGGREKLFF.

This chain joins TRBV3-1 (or the pseudogene TRBV3-2) and TRBJ1-4, with unresolved D. This CDR3 spans 14 amino acids. Trimming cost V 4 bases and J 5 bases, with 11 bases left between them. Germline V CDR1 and CDR2: LGHDT, YNNKEL (reference sequence). This CDR3 reads CASSRGLLNEKLFF. DNA of the CDR3: TGTGCCAGCAGCCGAGGCTTACTAAATGAAAAACTGTTTTTT.

The genes are TRBV9 and TRBJ2-2, with 7 bases lining up with TRBD2. Per the germline V gene, CDR1 is SGDLS and CDR2 is YYNGEE. The CDR3 is 15 residues long. V trimming: 6 bases; J trimming: 2 bases; junction bases outside the gene matches: 7. The CDR3 sequence is CASTSGGVNTGELFF. CDR3 DNA: TGTGCCAGCACCTCGGGGGGAGTAAACACCGGGGAGCTGTTTTTT.

The chain employs TRBV6-2 or TRBV6-3 and TRBJ1-2; no firm D call. Deletions cut 4 bases from V and 3 bases from J, with 3 bases between. This CDR3 region has 11 residues. CDR1 is MNHEY, CDR2 SVGEGT, per germline. For the CDR3, the DNA is TGTGCCAGCAGTTCCTACTATGGCTACACCTTC. Protein product: CASSSYYGYTF.

The chain employs TRBV25-1 and TRBJ1-6; perhaps TRBD1 as D (5 bases). The ends were cut back, 3 bases at V and 9 bases at J, with 18 bases in the middle. Germline V gene data show CDR1 as MGHDK and CDR2 as SYGVNS. The CDR3 contains 16 residues. Here the CDR3 reads CASSDGRGSTRSPLHF. CDR3 bases: TGTGCCAGCAGTGATGGGAGGGGAAGTACGCGTTCACCCCTCCACTTT.

The chain is built from TRBV9 and TRBJ1-1; 8 nucleotides align to TRBD1. The V and J ends lost 3 bases and 1 base, in that order; junction bases with no gene match: 11. Germline CDR1 and CDR2: SGDLS and YYNGEE. This CDR3 has 17 residues. The CDR3 loop is CASSGNTLGQGNTEAFF. The DNA of the CDR3 is TGTGCCAGCAGCGGGAACACCTTAGGACAGGGGAACACTGAAGCTTTCTTT.

The chain carries TRBV2 and TRBJ2-7; 10 bases agree with TRBD1. CDR1 SNHLY and CDR2 FYNNEI come from the germline V gene. V shed 8 bases, J shed 7 bases, and the junction held 23 bases outside the gene matches. This CDR3 region has 18 residues. CDR3: CASAPPSRDRGLTGEQYF. The CDR3 bases are TGTGCCAGCGCCCCCCCTTCCCGGGACAGGGGTTTAACTGGGGAGCAGTACTTC.

The chain combines TRBV7-3 with TRBJ2-3; 7 bases align to TRBD1. The CDR3 has 15 amino acids. Trimming cost V 3 bases and J 0 bases; bases outside gene matches: 3. Germline CDR1 and CDR2: SGHTA and FQGTGA. The CDR3 reads CASSLGTASTDTQYF. DNA for the CDR3: TGTGCCAGCAGCTTGGGGACAGCTAGCACAGATACGCAGTATTTT.

There are a few counts of this clone. This chain joins TRBV7-8 and TRBJ1-6, with 8 bases lining up with TRBD1. CDR1 and CDR2 (germline): SGHVS, FQNEAQ. Losses at the gene ends were 2 bases for V and 6 bases for J; bases not matched to a gene: 6. The CDR3 extends over 16 amino acids. The DNA for the CDR3 is TGTGCCAGCAGCTTACGGCAGGGGGCGGGTAATTCACCCCTCCACTTT. Protein sequence: CASSLRQGAGNSPLHF.

The genes are TRBV4-1 and TRBJ1-6, with 9 bases fitting TRBD1. CDR3 length: 15 residues. CDR1 is MGHRA and CDR2 is YSYEKL in the germline V gene. V trimming: 0 bases; J trimming: 8 bases; junction bases outside the gene matches: 2. CDR3 in DNA: TGCGCCAGCAGCCAAGATACAGGGGGCGATTCACCCCTCCACTTT. Its protein product is CASSQDTGGDSPLHF.

The chain carries TRBV3-1 (or the pseudogene TRBV3-2) and TRBJ2-3, with TRBD2 matching over 11 bases. Looked up from germline, CDR1 is LGHDT and CDR2 is YNNKEL (reference sequence). CDR3 length: 15 amino acids. V shed 4 bases and J 5 bases; nucleotides not matched to a gene: 5. Here the CDR3 reads CASSPRGLAGDTQYF. Here the CDR3 DNA reads TGTGCCAGCAGCCCGCGAGGACTAGCGGGAGATACGCAGTATTTT.

The chain links TRBV7-2 to TRBJ2-1; TRBD2 aligns across 7 bases. V lost 3 bases to trimming and J lost 0 bases; unmatched junction nucleotides: 5. From germline, CDR1 is SGHTA and CDR2 FQGNSA. The CDR3 has 16 amino acids. The CDR3 DNA sequence: TGTGCCAGCAGCTTTTCTCGCGGGAGCTCCTACAATGAGCAGTTCTTC. It codes for CASSFSRGSSYNEQFF.

The chain is built from TRBV7-2 and TRBJ2-7; 9 bases map to TRBD2. CDR1 and CDR2 (germline): SGHTA, FQGNSA. The CDR3 runs to 19 residues. Germline trimming cut 1 base from V and 1 base from J; bases unmatched to any gene: 14. The CDR3 DNA reads TGTGCCAGCAGCTTAGTTCCTGCGGCGGGGGGGACCCCGTCCTACGAGCAGTACTTC. It yields the protein CASSLVPAAGGTPSYEQYF.

The V call is TRBV4-1, the J call TRBJ2-3; TRBD1 agrees at 10 bases. Germline CDR1 MGHRA, CDR2 YSYEKL. With 4 bases clipped from V and 6 bases from J, the junction kept 7 bases outside the gene matches. This CDR3 is 15 amino acids long. The CDR3 loop reads CASSPGQGPPDTQYF. As DNA, the CDR3 is TGCGCCAGCAGCCCGGGACAGGGGCCCCCGGATACGCAGTATTTT.

V is TRBV6-5 and J is TRBJ2-3; D unclear. Germline lookup yields CDR1 MNHEY and CDR2 SVGAGI. Trimming cost V 10 bases and J 1 base, with 12 bases left between them. The CDR3 has 13 amino acids. CDR3 in amino acids: CATRLQGTDTQYF. The CDR3 nucleotides are TGTGCCACCCGCCTCCAGGGCACAGATACGCAGTATTTT.

This sequence joins TRBV28 and TRBJ1-2; 9 positions match TRBD1. Per germline, CDR1 MDHEN and CDR2 SYDVKM. The CDR3 is made up of 12 amino acids. V was clipped by 6 bases and J by 7 bases; unmatched bases: 3. The CDR3 DNA reads as TGTGCCAGCAGGCGGACAGGGGCTGGCTACACCTTC. Residues: CASRRTGAGYTF.

This chain connects TRBV5-1 to TRBJ1-2, with 9 nucleotides matching TRBD1. This CDR3 spans 15 amino acids. The V gene end was trimmed by 0 bases and the J gene end by 8 bases; junction bases not matched to a gene: 8. The germline V gene has CDR1 SGHRS and CDR2 YFSETQ. CDR3 coding DNA: TGCGCCAGCAGCTTGGGGGGACAGGGTATAGGAGGCTACACCTTC. It yields the protein CASSLGGQGIGGYTF.

The CDR3 loop reads CASSLEGGSGNTIYF. CDR3 sequence (DNA): TGTGCCAGCAGCTTAGAAGGAGGCTCTGGAAACACCATATATTTT. J is TRBJ1-3 and V is TRBV11-3; D gene uncertain. V was clipped by 0 bases and J by 0 bases, with 6 bases between them. Germline CDR1 is SGHNT and CDR2 is YENEEA. The CDR3 length is 15 residues.